Listed here are 20 T cell receptor beta chains from one sample, sequenced in a study of blood T cell repertoires in COVID-19. Measured with immunoSEQ multiplex PCR; TCRdb has only the in-frame clones, and not every one. In the table there are nearly 250,000 clones, 70% to 85% of which are singletons. Sequencing used peripheral blood. The receptor source for this set is a woman aged 80 or over with acute or convalescent COVID-19.

The chain joins TRBV7-9 to TRBJ2-7; 11 bases are a match to TRBD2. The CDR3 is 14 amino acids. Germline CDR1 and CDR2: SEHNR and FQNEAQ (reference sequence). Trimming took 5 bases from V and 6 from J; bases not matched to a gene: 6. The CDR3 DNA reads TGTGCCAGCAGCGCCACCGGGACTAGCGGCGAGCAGTACTTC. Its protein product is CASSATGTSGEQYF.

The V call is TRBV4-2, the J call TRBJ2-3; 7 nucleotides agree with TRBD2. The CDR3 runs to 17 residues. Germline loops: CDR1 LGHNA, CDR2 YNFKEQ. V shed 0 bases, J shed 5 bases, and the junction held 11 bases outside the gene matches. Here the CDR3 DNA reads TGTGCCAGCAGCCAAGATCGGCAGCGGGGAGGGAAAGATACGCAGTATTTT. It specifies CASSQDRQRGGKDTQYF.

This clone was recorded a few times. CDR3: CASSLRRTGENYGYTF. CDR3 coding DNA: TGTGCCAGCAGCTTAAGACGGACAGGGGAGAACTATGGCTACACCTTC. The chain links TRBV7-2 to TRBJ1-2, with 9 bases matching TRBD1. Per the germline V gene, CDR1 is SGHTA and CDR2 is FQGNSA. The CDR3 spans 16 residues. V lost 2 bases and J lost 2; bases outside the gene matches: 6.

The genes are TRBV5-6 and TRBJ1-5, with a possible D match to TRBD1 (6 bases). The V end lost 0 bases, the J end lost 6 bases, and 10 bases lay between the germline ends. The CDR3 covers 14 residues. Germline CDR1 is SGHDT and CDR2 is YYEEEE. The chain's CDR3 is CASSLGGPGQPQHF. The CDR3 DNA reads TGTGCCAGCAGCTTGGGGGGGCCCGGTCAGCCCCAGCATTTT. Variable domain in full (rest from reference TRBV5-6 and TRBJ1-5): DAGVTQSPTHLIKTRGQQVTLRCSPKSGHDTVSWYQQALGQGPQFIFQYYEEEERQRGNFPDRFSGHQFPNYSSELNVNALLLGDSALYLCASSLGGPGQPQHFGDGTRLSIL.

The chain recombines TRBV18 with TRBJ2-3, with 7 positions matching TRBD2. The germline V gene has CDR1 KGHSH and CDR2 LQKENI. V gave up 3 bases and J gave up 0 bases; unmatched junction bases: 9. The CDR3 length is 17 residues. For the CDR3, the DNA is TGTGCCAGCTCACCCCAACGACTAGCTGGAAGCACAGATACGCAGTATTTT. Its protein is CASSPQRLAGSTDTQYF.

This clone was counted a single time. This rearrangement joins TRBV7-9 to TRBJ2-3; TRBD1 aligns across 9 bases. The CDR3 has 15 amino acids. Germline CDR1 reads SEHNR; CDR2 reads FQNEAQ (reference sequence). V was clipped by 5 bases and J by 0 bases; unmatched bases: 3. The CDR3 DNA reads as TGTGCCAGCAGCCCCGGGACAGGGAGCACAGATACGCAGTATTTT. Protein product: CASSPGTGSTDTQYF.

The DNA of the CDR3 is TGTGCCAGCAGTTACCAGACAGGCCCCGAAAAACTGTTTTTT. It yields the protein CASSYQTGPEKLFF. V is TRBV6-5 and J is TRBJ1-4; tentative D call: TRBD1 (6 bases). There are 14 residues in the CDR3. Germline V gene data show CDR1 as MNHEY and CDR2 as SVGAGI. V was cut by 2 bases and J by 8 bases, with 12 bases left in between.

As to this clone: The same CDR3 can be traced to other DNA sequences in this sample. The chain joins TRBV11-2 to TRBJ1-2; D unclear. This CDR3 has 13 residues. The germline CDR1 and CDR2 sequences are SGHAT and FQNNGV. Trimming took off 0 bases at V and 1 base at J, with 3 bases between the two ends. The CDR3 coding sequence is TGTGCCAGCAGCTTAGACAGTAACTATGGCTACACCTTC. It encodes CASSLDSNYGYTF. The full variable domain, with the rest looked up from reference TRBV11-2 and TRBJ1-2, is EAGVAQSPRYKIIEKRQSVAFWCNPISGHATLYWYQQILGQGPKLLIQFQNNGVVDDSQLPKDRFSAERLKGVDSTLKIQPAKLEDSAVYLCASSLDSNYGYTFGSGTRLTVV.

This clone was found a few times. The V call is TRBV20-1, the J call TRBJ2-7, with 8 positions matching TRBD1. The germline V gene encodes CDR1 DFQATT and CDR2 SNEGSKA (reference sequence). With 3 bases clipped from V and 1 base from J, the junction kept 8 bases outside the gene matches. This CDR3 is built from 15 residues. The CDR3 DNA reads as TGCAGTGCTAGTCGCACCGGGACAGGATCCTACGAGCAGTACTTC. Translated: CSASRTGTGSYEQYF.

The chain joins TRBV7-8 to TRBJ1-5, with TRBD1 as a possible D gene (5 bases). V was trimmed by 0 bases and J by 0 bases, leaving 9 bases between them. CDR1 is SGHVS and CDR2 is FQNEAQ in the germline V gene. The CDR3 totals 16 residues. For the CDR3, the DNA is TGTGCCAGCAGCTTAGCGATGGGGCTTAGCAATCAGCCCCAGCATTTT. Translation gives CASSLAMGLSNQPQHF.

The rearrangement joins TRBV9 to TRBJ2-1; the D gene is possibly TRBD2 (6 bases). Germline CDR1 and CDR2: SGDLS and YYNGEE. Deletions cut 0 bases from V and 7 bases from J, with 11 bases between. This CDR3 region has 14 residues. The CDR3 bases are TGTGCCAGCAGCGTAGTGGGAGGCCTTAATGAGCAGTTCTTC. This sequence encodes CASSVVGGLNEQFF.

This chain connects TRBV27 to TRBJ1-5; D uncertain. The germline V gene encodes CDR1 MNHEY and CDR2 SMNVEV (reference sequence). This CDR3 is built from 16 residues. The ends were cut back, 6 bases at V and 4 bases at J, with 19 bases in the middle. CDR3 in amino acids: CASSPRAAIVNQPQHF. CDR3 DNA sequence: TGTGCCAGCAGCCCGAGAGCCGCCATTGTTAATCAGCCCCAGCATTTT.

This chain uses TRBV28 with TRBJ2-7; TRBD2 matches at 12 bases. The CDR3 has 17 residues. J lost 3 bases, V lost 5 bases, and 11 bases had no gene match. The germline CDR1 and CDR2 sequences are MDHEN and SYDVKM. The CDR3 DNA reads TGTGCCAGCAGTCAGACTAGCGGGAGTCAAAGGGTCTACGAGCAGTACTTC. Amino acid sequence: CASSQTSGSQRVYEQYF.

For the CDR3, the DNA is TGTGCCAGCATTCGTACAGTGGGACAGGGGTCTCCAAGCTCCTACAATGAGCAGTTCTTC. Its protein is CASIRTVGQGSPSSYNEQFF. This chain uses TRBV27 with TRBJ2-1, with TRBD1 identical over 10 bases. Germline V lookup: CDR1 MNHEY, CDR2 SMNVEV (reference sequence). J gave up 0 bases and V 7 bases, and 18 bases lay outside the gene matches. The CDR3 length is 20 residues.

The rearrangement uses TRBV12-3 or TRBV12-4 and TRBJ1-2; D uncertain. Trimming removed 4 bases from V and 2 bases from J, with 8 bases in between. This CDR3 spans 13 amino acids. The CDR3 nucleotides are TGTGCCAGCAGTTCAGATTACAACTATGGCTACACCTTC. Translated: CASSSDYNYGYTF.

V is TRBV5-3 and J is TRBJ2-7; TRBD2 matches 7 bases. TRBV5-3 is assigned to the ORF class and has an uncertain function. J lost 0 bases, V lost 3 bases, and 3 bases had no gene match. This CDR3 contains 14 residues. CDR3 sequence reads: CARSWGGTSYEQYF. In DNA form, the CDR3 reads TGTGCCAGAAGCTGGGGGGGAACCTCCTACGAGCAGTACTTC.

This clone was seen only once. V usage is TRBV25-1 and J usage is TRBJ1-2; D is undetermined. Per the germline V gene, CDR1 is MGHDK and CDR2 is SYGVNS. V was trimmed by 6 bases and J by 5 bases, leaving 7 bases between them. This CDR3 is built from 11 residues. The CDR3 loop reads CASSRGYGYTF. For the CDR3, the DNA is TGTGCCAGCAGCCGCGGGTATGGCTACACCTTC.

This chain links TRBV19 with TRBJ1-1; D is unresolved. CDR3 length equals 14 residues. V lost 3 bases to trimming and J lost 2 bases, with 10 bases between them. Germline-derived CDR1 and CDR2 are LNHDA and SQIVND (reference sequence). CDR3 coding DNA: TGTGCCAGTAGTATTTCGGGAAGTAACACTGAAGCTTTCTTT. Amino acid sequence: CASSISGSNTEAFF.

The sample holds one count of this clone. The gene calls are TRBV10-3 and TRBJ2-5; a possible D gene is TRBD2 (6 bases). V lost 10 bases and J lost 5, with 20 bases in between. The germline gives CDR1 ENHRY, CDR2 SYGVKD. The CDR3 extends over 14 amino acids. Written as DNA, the CDR3 is TGTGCCACCAAGACCGATAGCGGTGGTGAGACCCAGTACTTC. Amino acid sequence: CATKTDSGGETQYF.

The V call is TRBV7-9, the J call TRBJ2-7, with 9 bases identical to TRBD1. Germline CDR1 SEHNR, CDR2 FQNEAQ (reference sequence). J was trimmed by 4 bases and V by 5 bases; bases with no gene match: 3. The CDR3 has 13 amino acids. The CDR3 sequence is CASSVGTGYEQYF. CDR3 coding DNA: TGTGCCAGCAGCGTCGGGACAGGGTACGAGCAGTACTTC.